One sample yielded the 19 T cell receptor beta chains listed below, sequenced in a study of blood T cell repertoires in COVID-19. The assay was immunoSEQ multiplex PCR, and TCRdb's table has in-frame clones only and misses some. This table holds around 150,000 clones, around nine tenths found once. The specimen sequenced was peripheral blood. The receptors were gathered from a woman aged 40 to 50 with acute or convalescent COVID-19.

The chain is built from TRBV3-1 (or the pseudogene TRBV3-2) and TRBJ1-1; possible D gene TRBD1, 6 bases. This CDR3 is 15 amino acids long. V was pared by 4 bases and J by 0 bases, with 12 bases between. The germline CDR1 and CDR2 sequences are LGHDT and YNNKEL (reference sequence). The CDR3 DNA follows: TGTGCCAGCAGCCGAGAGGGACACATGAACACTGAAGCTTTCTTT. Translation: CASSREGHMNTEAFF.

The rearrangement uses TRBV11-2 and TRBJ2-3; D is perhaps TRBD2 (5 bases). The V and J ends lost 5 bases and 5 bases respectively, with 17 bases between them. The germline CDR1 and CDR2 sequences are SGHAT and FQNNGV. This CDR3 is 15 amino acids long. The CDR3: CASSPMALAGDTQYF. CDR3 DNA: TGTGCCAGCAGCCCGATGGCCCTTGCGGGAGATACGCAGTATTTT.

This chain joins TRBV7-3 and TRBJ2-2; tentative D call: TRBD2 (5 bases). The CDR3 consists of 14 residues. Germline assignment: CDR1 SGHTA and CDR2 FQGTGA. Trimming cost V 6 bases and J 1 base, with 9 bases left between them. Here the CDR3 reads CASRAGGNTGELFF. CDR3 nucleotides: TGTGCCAGCAGGGCCGGAGGGAACACCGGGGAGCTGTTTTTT.

The chain employs TRBV2 and TRBJ1-6, with 9 bases lining up with TRBD1. V was clipped by 4 bases and J by 10 bases; unmatched bases: 8. Germline CDR1 is SNHLY and CDR2 is FYNNEI. The CDR3 covers 15 residues. Here the CDR3 reads CASSGNRGRGSPLHF. The CDR3, as DNA: TGTGCCAGCAGTGGCAACAGGGGGCGCGGATCACCCCTCCACTTT.

V is TRBV7-9 and J is TRBJ2-7; D is uncertain. This CDR3 contains 14 residues. With 5 bases removed from V and 7 bases from J, the gap between germline ends came to 18 bases. The germline CDR1 and CDR2 sequences are SEHNR and FQNEAQ (reference sequence). CDR3 protein: CASSPRISEEEQYF. The CDR3 DNA follows: TGTGCCAGCAGCCCCCGCATAAGTGAGGAGGAGCAGTACTTC.

The gene calls are TRBV27 and TRBJ1-5; D is unclear. The germline gives CDR1 MNHEY, CDR2 SMNVEV (reference sequence). This CDR3 region has 14 residues. V lost 5 bases to trimming and J lost 1 base, with 9 bases between them. For the CDR3, the DNA is TGTGCCAGCAGTCCCCGGGTAAGCAATCAGCCCCAGCATTTT. It specifies CASSPRVSNQPQHF.

This clone is a singleton in its sample. A junction end diverges from the germline sequence, so it may reflect a read error. The chain links TRBV6-5 to TRBJ1-1; 7 bases agree with TRBD1. Germline assignment: CDR1 MNHEY and CDR2 SVGAGI. This CDR3 has 14 amino acids. CDR3 coding DNA: TGTGCCAGCAGCTACTGGGACAGCAGCACTGAAGCTTTCTTT. Translation: CASSYWDSSTEAFF.

The rearrangement joins TRBV6-1 to TRBJ2-7, with D maybe TRBD1 (6 bases). Germline V gene sequence: CDR1 MNHNS, CDR2 SASEGT. The CDR3 sequence is 13 residues long. The V and J ends lost 3 bases and 6 bases respectively, with 12 bases between them. The CDR3 nucleotides read TGTGCCAGCAGTGAGGACAGTCGAGGCGAGCAGTACTTC. This gives the protein CASSEDSRGEQYF.

This clone has just one count. The CDR3 region has the DNA TGCGCCAGCAGCTTGGAAGCTAGTTTCGACGAGCAGTACTTC. Its translation is CASSLEASFDEQYF. The genes are TRBV5-1 and TRBJ2-7; D is ambiguous. The CDR3 covers 14 residues. V lost 0 bases, J lost 5 bases, and 12 bases lay in between. Germline V lookup: CDR1 SGHRS, CDR2 YFSETQ.

This clone was picked up one time. V gene TRBV11-2 combines with J gene TRBJ2-3; 9 bases match TRBD1. This CDR3 is built from 15 residues. CDR1 and CDR2 (germline): SGHAT, FQNNGV. J was trimmed by 3 bases and V by 5 bases; bases with no gene match: 6. The CDR3 spells CASSAGTGLTDTQYF. In DNA, the CDR3 is TGTGCCAGCAGCGCCGGGACAGGGCTTACAGATACGCAGTATTTT.

The V and J genes are TRBV4-1 and TRBJ1-4; 7 positions match TRBD1. The CDR3 covers 14 residues. V was pared by 2 bases and J by 6 bases, with 3 bases of the junction left unmatched. Germline values: CDR1 MGHRA, CDR2 YSYEKL. The CDR3 sequence is CASSQRTGDEKLFF. DNA of the CDR3: TGCGCCAGCAGCCAACGGACAGGAGATGAAAAACTGTTTTTT.

The V gene is TRBV5-8, the J gene TRBJ2-3; 10 bases match TRBD2. The CDR3 is 16 residues long. J was trimmed by 6 bases and V by 1 base; bases with no gene match: 8. Germline V lookup: CDR1 SGHTS, CDR2 YDEGEE. In DNA form, the CDR3 reads TGTGCCAGCAGCTTGTACCTAGCGGGAGAAGGGGATACGCAGTATTTT. It specifies CASSLYLAGEGDTQYF.

The chain uses TRBV28 and TRBJ1-2; D is unclear. This CDR3 is built from 16 residues. Germline loops: CDR1 MDHEN, CDR2 SYDVKM. Trimming removed 1 base at V and 1 base at J, with 13 bases between. CDR3 sequence: CASSLLFGGNNYGYTF. The CDR3 DNA follows: TGTGCCAGCAGTTTATTATTCGGCGGGAATAACTATGGCTACACCTTC.

This clone came up a few times. The chain is built from TRBV21-1 and TRBJ1-2; the table names TRBD1, a call not compared with the DNA. TRBV21-1 is reported as a pseudogene. This CDR3 spans 14 amino acids. This CDR3 reads CASSKGQANYGYTF. CDR3 in DNA: TGTGCCAGCAGCAAGGGCCAAGCTAACTATGGCTACACCTTC.

This chain joins TRBV4-1 and TRBJ2-2; TRBD2 matches at 9 bases. The V and J ends lost 0 bases and 6 bases, in that order; junction bases with no gene match: 5. The CDR3 runs to 16 residues. CDR1 MGHRA and CDR2 YSYEKL come from the germline V gene. The DNA of the CDR3 is TGCGCCAGCAGCCAAGAATGGGCTAGCGGGGCCGGGGAGCTGTTTTTT. Translating gives CASSQEWASGAGELFF.

This clone was recorded once. The CDR3 loop reads CASSSGGARIYGYTF. The CDR3 bases are TGTGCCAGCAGTTCAGGCGGGGCGAGAATCTACGGCTACACCTTC. The J gene is TRBJ1-2, the V gene TRBV2, with D possibly being TRBD1 (5 bases). The CDR3 sequence is 15 residues long. The germline CDR1 and CDR2 sequences are SNHLY and FYNNEI. Trimming stripped 5 bases from V and 8 bases from J, with 21 bases between.

The J gene is TRBJ1-2, the V gene TRBV27; TRBD1 matches at 8 bases. J gave up 0 bases and V 5 bases, and 5 bases lay outside the gene matches. Germline V gives CDR1 MNHEY, CDR2 SMNVEV (reference sequence). This CDR3 contains 15 residues. As DNA, the CDR3 is TGTGCCAGCAGTAAAGGGACAGGCTCTAACTATGGCTACACCTTC. The encoded protein is CASSKGTGSNYGYTF.

The chain couples TRBV24-1 to TRBJ1-4; 9 bases are shared with TRBD1. Germline assignment: CDR1 KGHDR and CDR2 SFDVKD. After removal of 3 bases from V and 3 bases from J, the junction contained 1 base not matched to a gene. This CDR3 has 15 amino acids. CDR3 nucleotides: TGTGCCACCAGTGATGGACAGGGGTCTAATGAAAAACTGTTTTTT. Amino acids: CATSDGQGSNEKLFF.

This clone came up once. The rearrangement joins TRBV6-5 to TRBJ1-4; 10 bases line up with TRBD1. Germline-derived CDR1 and CDR2 are MNHEY and SVGAGI. V was pared by 5 bases and J by 7 bases, with 4 bases of the junction left unmatched. This CDR3 is built from 14 residues. As DNA, the CDR3 is TGTGCCAGCAGTCCGACAGGGGGCTCTGAAAAACTGTTTTTT. It encodes CASSPTGGSEKLFF.